This T cell receptor beta chain was sequenced during a study of control samples from healthy donors and cancer patients. The CDR3 runs to 13 residues. Per germline, CDR1 MGHRA and CDR2 YSYEKL. Trimming removed 0 bases at V and 10 bases at J, with 10 bases between. Libraries were prepared by immunoSEQ multiplex PCR; TCRdb keeps only in-frame clonotypes and omits some of them. The sample holds 250,000 to 300,000 clones, over 70% seen once. Input material: PBMCs. The origin of this receptor is a woman aged 60-70 years with lung cancer. V usage is TRBV4-1 and J usage is TRBJ2-1; weak D call: TRBD1 (6 bases). CDR3 region: CASSQDPDREQFF. The CDR3 nucleotides read TGCGCCAGCAGCCAAGATCCCGACAGGGAGCAGTTCTTC.